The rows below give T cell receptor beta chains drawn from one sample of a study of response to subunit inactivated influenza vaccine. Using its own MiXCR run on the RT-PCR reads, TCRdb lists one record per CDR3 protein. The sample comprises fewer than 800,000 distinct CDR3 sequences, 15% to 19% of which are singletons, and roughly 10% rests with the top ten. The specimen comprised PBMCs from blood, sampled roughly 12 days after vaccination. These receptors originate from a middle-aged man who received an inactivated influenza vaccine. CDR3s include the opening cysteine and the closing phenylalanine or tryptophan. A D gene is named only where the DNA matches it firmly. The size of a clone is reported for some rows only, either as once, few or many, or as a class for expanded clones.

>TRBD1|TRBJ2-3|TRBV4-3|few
TGCGCCAGCAGCCAAGATGGGGGGACAGGGGGCGTCTACACAGATACGCAGTATTTT
CASSQDGGTGGVYTDTQYF
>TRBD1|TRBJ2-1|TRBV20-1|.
TGCAGTGCCAACCCTGGACAGGGCGGATCCCGTGAGCAGTTCTTC
CSANPGQGGSREQFF
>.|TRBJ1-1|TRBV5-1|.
TGCGCCAGCACCCCAAGTGGAATGAGCACTGAAGCTTTCTTT
CASTPSGMSTEAFF
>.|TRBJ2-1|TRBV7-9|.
TGTGCCAGCAGCTTAGCGGGGCAGGGAAGCTCCTACAATGAGCAGTTCTTC
CASSLAGQGSSYNEQFF
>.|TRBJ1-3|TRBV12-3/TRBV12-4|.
TGTGCCAGCAGTTCCCGGGGCACCGACGACGCGGGTGGAAACACCATATATTTT
CASSSRGTDDAGGNTIYF
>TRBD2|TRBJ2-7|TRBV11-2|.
TGTGCCAGCAGCTCGAGCGGGGGCTTCGAGCAGTACTTC
CASSSSGGFEQYF
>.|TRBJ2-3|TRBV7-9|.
TGTGCCAGCAGCCCATGGGGGGCGAGAGATACGCAGTATTTT
CASSPWGARDTQYF
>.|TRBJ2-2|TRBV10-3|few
TGTGCCATCAGTAGGACACCGAACACCGGGGAGCTGTTTTTT
CAISRTPNTGELFF
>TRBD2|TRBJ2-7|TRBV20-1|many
TGCAGTCCTAGCGGGAGTCCCTCCTACGAGCAGTACTTC
CSPSGSPSYEQYF
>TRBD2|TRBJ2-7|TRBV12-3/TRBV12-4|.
TGTGCCAGCAGGGGACTAGCGGGAGGGCCCTCCCACGAGCAGTACTTC
CASRGLAGGPSHEQYF